This TCR delta chain comes out of a study of γδ T cells in repeated Plasmodium falciparum infection. Study information: Donors were malaria-exposed Malian children or age- and gender-matched Australian children.

Of note for this clone: The protein recorded in TCRdb matches a much larger clone and deviates from this DNA's translation at residue 8, suggesting a read error; the protein here is obtained by translating the DNA.

TCRdb called clones anew from the multiplex PCR reads with CATT. The data contain under 65,000 delta-chain clones, approximately 1.5% of them seen just once; the ten biggest clones take up 15%. Sequenced material: gamma-delta T cells from blood. The origin of this receptor is a pool of human donors (malaria-infected and uninfected, not separated).

The CDR3 here is CALGESIPQNIWGIRADKLIF. The DNA for the CDR3 is TGTGCTCTTGGGGAAAGTATCCCACAAAACATTTGGGGGATACGCGCCGATAAACTCATCTTT. This sequence joins TRDV1 and TRDJ1, with 11 bases lining up with TRDD3. Germline V gives CDR1 TSWWSYY, CDR2 QGS. J gave up 3 bases and V 2 bases, and 20 bases lay outside the gene matches. CDR3 length equals 21 residues.